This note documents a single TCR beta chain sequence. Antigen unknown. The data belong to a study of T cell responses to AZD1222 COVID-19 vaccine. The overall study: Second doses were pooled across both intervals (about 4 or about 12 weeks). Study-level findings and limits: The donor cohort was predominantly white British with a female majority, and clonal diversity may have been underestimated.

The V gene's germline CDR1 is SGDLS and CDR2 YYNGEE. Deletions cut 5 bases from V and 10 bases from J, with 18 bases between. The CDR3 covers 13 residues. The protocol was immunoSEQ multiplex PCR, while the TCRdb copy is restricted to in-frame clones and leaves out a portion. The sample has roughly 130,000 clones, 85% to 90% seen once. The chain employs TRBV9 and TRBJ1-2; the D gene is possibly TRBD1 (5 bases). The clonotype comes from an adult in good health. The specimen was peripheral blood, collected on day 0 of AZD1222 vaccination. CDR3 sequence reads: CASRAVGPRDYTF. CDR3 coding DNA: TGTGCCAGCAGAGCAGTGGGGCCTCGGGACTACACCTTC.